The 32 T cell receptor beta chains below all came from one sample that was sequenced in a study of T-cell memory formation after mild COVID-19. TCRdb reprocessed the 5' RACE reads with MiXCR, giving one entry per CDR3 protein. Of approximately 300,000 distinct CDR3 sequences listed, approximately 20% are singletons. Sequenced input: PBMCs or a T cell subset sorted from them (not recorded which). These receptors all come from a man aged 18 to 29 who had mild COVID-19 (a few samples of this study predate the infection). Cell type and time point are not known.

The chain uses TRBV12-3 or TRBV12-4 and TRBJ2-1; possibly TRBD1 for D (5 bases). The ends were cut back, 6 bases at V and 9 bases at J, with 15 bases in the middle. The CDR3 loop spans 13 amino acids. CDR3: CASSPSRVGEQFF. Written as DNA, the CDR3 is TGTGCCAGCAGCCCCAGCAGGGTTGGTGAGCAGTTCTTC.

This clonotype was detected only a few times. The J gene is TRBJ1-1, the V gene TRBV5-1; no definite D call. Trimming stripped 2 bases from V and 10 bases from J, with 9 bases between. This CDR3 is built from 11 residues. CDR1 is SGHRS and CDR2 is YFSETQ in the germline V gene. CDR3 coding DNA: TGCGCCAGCAGCTTCCTAGCTTTAGCTTTCTTT. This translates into CASSFLALAFF.

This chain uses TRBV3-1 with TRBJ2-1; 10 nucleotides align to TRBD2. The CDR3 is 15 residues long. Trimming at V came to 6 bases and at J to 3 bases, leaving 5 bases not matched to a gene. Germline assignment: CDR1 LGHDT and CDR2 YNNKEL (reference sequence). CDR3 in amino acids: CASSRSGGFYNEQFF. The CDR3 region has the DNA TGTGCCAGCAGTCGTAGCGGGGGGTTCTACAATGAGCAGTTCTTC.

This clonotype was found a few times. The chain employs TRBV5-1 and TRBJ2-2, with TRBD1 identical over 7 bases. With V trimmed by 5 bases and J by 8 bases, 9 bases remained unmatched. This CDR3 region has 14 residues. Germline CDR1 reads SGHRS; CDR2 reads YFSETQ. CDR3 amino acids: CASRPTTGSGELFF. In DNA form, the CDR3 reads TGCGCCAGCAGGCCTACGACAGGGTCGGGGGAGCTGTTTTTT.

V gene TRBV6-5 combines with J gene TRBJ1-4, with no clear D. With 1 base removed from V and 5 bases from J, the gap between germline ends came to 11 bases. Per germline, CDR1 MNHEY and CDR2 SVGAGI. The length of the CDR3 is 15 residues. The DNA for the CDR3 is TGTGCCAGCAGTTACTTGGCACAGTTGAATGAAAAACTGTTTTTT. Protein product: CASSYLAQLNEKLFF.

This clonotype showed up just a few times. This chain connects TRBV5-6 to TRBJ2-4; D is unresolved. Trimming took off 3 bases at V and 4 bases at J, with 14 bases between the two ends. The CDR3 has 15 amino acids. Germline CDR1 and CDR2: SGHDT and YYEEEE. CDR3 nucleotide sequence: TGTGCCAGCAGCTCGATCGTCGAGACTAAAAACATTCAGTACTTC. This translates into CASSSIVETKNIQYF.

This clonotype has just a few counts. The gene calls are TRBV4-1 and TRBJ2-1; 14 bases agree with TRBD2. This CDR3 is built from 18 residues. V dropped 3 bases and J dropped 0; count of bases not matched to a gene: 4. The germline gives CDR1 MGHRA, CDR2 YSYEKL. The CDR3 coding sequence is TGCGCCAGCAGCCACCCCGGGACTAGCGGGAGCTCCTACAATGAGCAGTTCTTC. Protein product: CASSHPGTSGSSYNEQFF.

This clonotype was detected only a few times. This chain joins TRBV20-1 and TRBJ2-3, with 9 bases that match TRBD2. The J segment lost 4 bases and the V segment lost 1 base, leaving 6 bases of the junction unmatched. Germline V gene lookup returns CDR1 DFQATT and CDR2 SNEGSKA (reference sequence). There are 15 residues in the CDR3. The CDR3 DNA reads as TGCAGTGCTAGAGTGCCTAGCGGGGTCGCAGATACGCAGTATTTT. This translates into CSARVPSGVADTQYF.

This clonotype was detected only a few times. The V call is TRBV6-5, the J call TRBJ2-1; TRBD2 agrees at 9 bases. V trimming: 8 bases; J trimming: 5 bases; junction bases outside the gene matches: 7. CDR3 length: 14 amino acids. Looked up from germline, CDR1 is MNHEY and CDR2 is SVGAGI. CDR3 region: CASGPQRGDNEQFF. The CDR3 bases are TGTGCCAGCGGGCCCCAGCGGGGGGACAATGAGCAGTTCTTC.

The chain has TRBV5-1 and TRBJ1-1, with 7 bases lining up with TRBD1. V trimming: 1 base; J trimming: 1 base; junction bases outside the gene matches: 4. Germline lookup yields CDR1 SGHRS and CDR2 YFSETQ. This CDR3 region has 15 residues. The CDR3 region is CASSLQGVSNTEAFF. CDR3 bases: TGCGCCAGCAGCTTGCAGGGGGTGTCGAACACTGAAGCTTTCTTT.

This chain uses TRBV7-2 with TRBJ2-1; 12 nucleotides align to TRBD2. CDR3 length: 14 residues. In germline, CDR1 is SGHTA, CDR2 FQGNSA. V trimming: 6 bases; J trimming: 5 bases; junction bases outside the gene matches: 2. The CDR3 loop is CASRRTSGDNEQFF. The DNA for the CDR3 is TGTGCCAGCAGAAGGACTAGCGGGGACAATGAGCAGTTCTTC. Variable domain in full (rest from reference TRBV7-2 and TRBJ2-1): GAGVSQSPSNKVTEKGKDVELRCDPISGHTALYWYRQSLGQGLEFLIYFQGNSAPDKSGLPSDRFSAERTGGSVSTLTIQRTQQEDSAVYLCASRRTSGDNEQFFGPGTRLTVL.

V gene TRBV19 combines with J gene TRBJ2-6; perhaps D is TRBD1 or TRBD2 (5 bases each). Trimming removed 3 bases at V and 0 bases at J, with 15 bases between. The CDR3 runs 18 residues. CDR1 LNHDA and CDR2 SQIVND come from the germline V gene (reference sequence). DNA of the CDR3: TGTGCCAGTAGTATCCGGGGACCTTACGACTCTGGGGCCAACGTCCTGACTTTC. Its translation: CASSIRGPYDSGANVLTF.

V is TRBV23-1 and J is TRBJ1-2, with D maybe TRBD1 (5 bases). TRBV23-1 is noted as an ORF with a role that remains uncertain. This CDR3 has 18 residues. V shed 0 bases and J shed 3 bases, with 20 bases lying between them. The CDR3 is CASSQSSIREPAHYGYTF. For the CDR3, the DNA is TGCGCCAGCAGTCAATCGAGTATCAGGGAGCCGGCACACTATGGCTACACCTTC.

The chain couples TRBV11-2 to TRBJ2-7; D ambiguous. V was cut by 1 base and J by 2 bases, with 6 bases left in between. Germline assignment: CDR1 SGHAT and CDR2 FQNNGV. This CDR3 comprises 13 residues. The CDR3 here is CASSLVRAYEQYF. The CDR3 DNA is TGTGCCAGCAGCTTAGTCCGGGCCTACGAGCAGTACTTC.

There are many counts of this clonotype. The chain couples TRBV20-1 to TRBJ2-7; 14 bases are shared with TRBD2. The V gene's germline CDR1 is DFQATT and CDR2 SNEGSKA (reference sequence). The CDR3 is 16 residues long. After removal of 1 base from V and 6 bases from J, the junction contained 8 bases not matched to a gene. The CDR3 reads CSARARLAGGRGEQYF. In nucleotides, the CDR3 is TGCAGTGCTAGAGCGCGACTAGCGGGGGGGCGGGGCGAGCAGTACTTC.

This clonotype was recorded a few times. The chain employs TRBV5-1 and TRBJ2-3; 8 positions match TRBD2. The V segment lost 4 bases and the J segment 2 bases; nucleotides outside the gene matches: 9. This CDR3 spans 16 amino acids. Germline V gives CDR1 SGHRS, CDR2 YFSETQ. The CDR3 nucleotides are TGCGCCAGCAGCCAGCCGCGGGGGGCTGACACAGATACGCAGTATTTT. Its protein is CASSQPRGADTDTQYF.

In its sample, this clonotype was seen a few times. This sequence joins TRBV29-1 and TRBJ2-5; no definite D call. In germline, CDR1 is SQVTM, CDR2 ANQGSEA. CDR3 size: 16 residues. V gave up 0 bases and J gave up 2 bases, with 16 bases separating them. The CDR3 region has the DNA TGCAGCGTTGAAGACTTCGTTGGGCAGGATCAAGAGACCCAGTACTTC. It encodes CSVEDFVGQDQETQYF. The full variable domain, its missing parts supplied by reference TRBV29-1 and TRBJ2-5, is SAVISQKPSRDICQRGTSLTIQCQVDSQVTMMFWYRQQPGQSLTLIATANQGSEATYESGFVIDKFPISRPNLTFSTLTVSNMSPEDSSIYLCSVEDFVGQDQETQYFGPGTRLLVL.

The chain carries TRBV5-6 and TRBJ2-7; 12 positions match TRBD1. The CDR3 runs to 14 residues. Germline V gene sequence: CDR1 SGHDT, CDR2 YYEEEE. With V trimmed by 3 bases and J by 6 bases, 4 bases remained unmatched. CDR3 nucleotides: TGTGCCAGCAGCTCTGGGACAGGGGGCGCCGAGCAGTACGTC. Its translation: CASSSGTGGAEQYV.

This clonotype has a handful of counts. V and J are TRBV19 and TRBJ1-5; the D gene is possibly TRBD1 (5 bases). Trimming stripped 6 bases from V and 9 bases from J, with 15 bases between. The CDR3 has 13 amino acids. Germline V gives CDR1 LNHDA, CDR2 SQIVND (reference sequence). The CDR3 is CASRPQVNVPQHF. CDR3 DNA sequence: TGTGCCAGTAGGCCACAGGTGAATGTGCCCCAGCATTTT.

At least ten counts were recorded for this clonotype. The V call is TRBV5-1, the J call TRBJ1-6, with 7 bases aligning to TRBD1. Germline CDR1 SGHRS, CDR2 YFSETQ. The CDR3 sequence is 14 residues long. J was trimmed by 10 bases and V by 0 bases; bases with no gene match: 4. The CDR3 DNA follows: TGCGCCAGCAGCTTGGCGGGACAGCGCTCACCCCTCCACTTT. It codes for CASSLAGQRSPLHF.

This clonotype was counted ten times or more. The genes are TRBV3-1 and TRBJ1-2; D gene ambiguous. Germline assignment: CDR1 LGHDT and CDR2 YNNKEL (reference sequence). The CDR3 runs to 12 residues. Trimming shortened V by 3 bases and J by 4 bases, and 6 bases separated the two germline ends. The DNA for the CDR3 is TGTGCCAGCAGCCACGCGCTCTATGGCTACACCTTC. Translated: CASSHALYGYTF.

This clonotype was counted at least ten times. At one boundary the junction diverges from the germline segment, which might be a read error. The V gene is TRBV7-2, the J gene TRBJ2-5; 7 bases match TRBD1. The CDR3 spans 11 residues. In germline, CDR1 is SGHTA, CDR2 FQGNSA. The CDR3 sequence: CASSWKDRPIF. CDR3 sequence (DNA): TGTGCCAGCAGCTGGAAGGACAGGCCCATCTTC.

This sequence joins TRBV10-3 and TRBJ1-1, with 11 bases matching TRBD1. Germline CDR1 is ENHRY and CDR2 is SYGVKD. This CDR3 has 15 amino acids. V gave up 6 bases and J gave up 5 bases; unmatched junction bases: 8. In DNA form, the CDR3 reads TGTGCCATCAGGGGGACAGGGGGAGGTAGGACTGAAGCTTTCTTT. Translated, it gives CAIRGTGGGRTEAFF.

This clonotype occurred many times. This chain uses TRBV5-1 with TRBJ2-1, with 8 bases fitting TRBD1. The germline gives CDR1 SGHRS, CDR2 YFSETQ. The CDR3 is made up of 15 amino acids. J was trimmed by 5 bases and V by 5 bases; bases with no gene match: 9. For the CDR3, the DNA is TGCGCCAGCAGAACGACCGGGACAGGCAACAATGAGCAGTTCTTC. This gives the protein CASRTTGTGNNEQFF.

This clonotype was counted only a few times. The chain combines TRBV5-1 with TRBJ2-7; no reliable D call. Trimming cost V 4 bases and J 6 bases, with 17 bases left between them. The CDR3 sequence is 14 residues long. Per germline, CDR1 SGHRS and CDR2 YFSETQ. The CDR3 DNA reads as TGCGCCAGCAGCCCGGAAACGGGTAGTCGCGAGCAGTACTTC. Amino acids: CASSPETGSREQYF.

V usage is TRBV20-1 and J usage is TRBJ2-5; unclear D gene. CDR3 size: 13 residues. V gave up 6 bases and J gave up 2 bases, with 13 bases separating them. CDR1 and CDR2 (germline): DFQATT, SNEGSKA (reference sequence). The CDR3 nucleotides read TGCAGTGCCACCAAAGGATATCAAGAGACCCAGTACTTC. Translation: CSATKGYQETQYF.

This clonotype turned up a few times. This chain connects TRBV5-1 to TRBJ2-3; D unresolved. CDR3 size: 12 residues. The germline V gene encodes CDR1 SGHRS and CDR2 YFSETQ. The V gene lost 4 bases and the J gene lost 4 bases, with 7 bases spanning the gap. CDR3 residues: CASSTQADTQYF. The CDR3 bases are TGCGCCAGCAGCACCCAGGCAGATACGCAGTATTTT. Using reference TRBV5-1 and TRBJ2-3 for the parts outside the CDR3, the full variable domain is KAGVTQTPRYLIKTRGQQVTLSCSPISGHRSVSWYQQTPGQGLQFLFEYFSETQRNKGNFPGRFSGRQFSNSRSEMNVSTLELGDSALYLCASSTQADTQYFGPGTRLTVL.

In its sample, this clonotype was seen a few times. The CDR3 DNA reads TGTGCCAGCACACGAGCGGGAAATCAGCCCCAGCATTTT. Amino acids: CASTRAGNQPQHF. The chain has TRBV12-3 or TRBV12-4 and TRBJ1-5; D uncertain. Trimming removed 7 bases from V and 4 bases from J, with 11 bases in between. The CDR3 covers 13 residues.

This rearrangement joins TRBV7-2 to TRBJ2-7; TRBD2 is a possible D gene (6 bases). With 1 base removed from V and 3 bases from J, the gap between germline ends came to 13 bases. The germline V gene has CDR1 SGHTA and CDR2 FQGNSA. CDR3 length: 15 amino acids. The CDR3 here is CASSLVVTSFYEQYF. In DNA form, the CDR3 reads TGTGCCAGCAGCTTAGTGGTGACTAGTTTCTACGAGCAGTACTTC.

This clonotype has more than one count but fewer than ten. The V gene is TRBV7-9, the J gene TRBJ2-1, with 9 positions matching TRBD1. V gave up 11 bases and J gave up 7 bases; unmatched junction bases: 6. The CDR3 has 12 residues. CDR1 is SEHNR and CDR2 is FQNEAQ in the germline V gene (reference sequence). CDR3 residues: CAPGTGSNEQFF. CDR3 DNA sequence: TGTGCCCCGGGGACAGGGTCGAATGAGCAGTTCTTC. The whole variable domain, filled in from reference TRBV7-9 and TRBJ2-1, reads DTGVSQNPRHKITKRGQNVTFRCDPISEHNRLYWYRQTLGQGPEFLTYFQNEAQLEKSRLLSDRFSAERPKGSFSTLEIQRTEQGDSAMYLCAPGTGSNEQFFGPGTRLTVL.

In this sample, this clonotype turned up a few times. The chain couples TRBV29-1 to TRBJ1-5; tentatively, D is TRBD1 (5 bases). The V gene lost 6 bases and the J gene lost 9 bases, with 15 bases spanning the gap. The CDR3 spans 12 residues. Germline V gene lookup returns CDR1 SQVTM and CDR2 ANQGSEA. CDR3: CSVVGTDTPQHF. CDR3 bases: TGCAGCGTCGTTGGGACCGATACGCCCCAGCATTTT.

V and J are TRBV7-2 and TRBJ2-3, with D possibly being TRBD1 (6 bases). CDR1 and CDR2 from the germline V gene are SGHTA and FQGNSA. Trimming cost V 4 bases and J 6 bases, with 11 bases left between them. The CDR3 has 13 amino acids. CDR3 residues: CASSSYRVDTQYF. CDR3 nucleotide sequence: TGTGCCAGCAGCTCCTACAGGGTGGATACGCAGTATTTT.